This T cell receptor beta chain derives from a study of blood T cell repertoires in COVID-19. About the study: Whether acute or convalescent, the COVID-19 samples came from the United States, Italy and Spain. PBMCs, B-cell-depleted T cells, or T cells provided the cDNA or gDNA that made up the material.

Authors' analysis steps: Reference gene primer amplification gave nucleated cell count estimates. The assay was immunoSEQ multiplex PCR, and TCRdb's table has in-frame clones only and misses some. For V, J and clone size, that table is used; D and trimming come from the DNA. The repertoire holds 90,000 to 120,000 clones, with about 89% as singletons. This CDR3 comprises 14 residues. Trimming took off 4 bases at V and 3 bases at J, with 13 bases between the two ends. Germline loops: CDR1 LGHDT, CDR2 YNNKEL (reference sequence). This chain uses TRBV3-1 (or the pseudogene TRBV3-2) with TRBJ2-7, with a weak D call TRBD2 (6 bases). This TCR was sampled from a man aged 40-50 years with active or convalescent COVID-19. Sequenced material: peripheral blood. The CDR3 nucleotides read TGTGCCAGCAGCCGGGGGGATCGTTTCTACGAGCAGTACTTC. It translates to CASSRGDRFYEQYF.